This TCR beta chain was found in a study of T cell changes during pregnancy in multiple sclerosis. CDR3 length: 13 residues. From germline, CDR1 is WNHNN and CDR2 SYGVQD (reference sequence). The ends were cut back, 0 bases at V and 5 bases at J, with 8 bases in the middle. Only in-frame clones appear in the TCRdb table, and some are missing; sequencing was by immunoSEQ multiplex PCR. The table records 90,000 or so clones, approximately 95% of them present only once. The chain carries TRBV10-1 and TRBJ2-7; D remains unclear. The sequence was collected from a female donor in good health, enrolled as a control in a pregnancy study. Sequences were derived from peripheral blood, sampled after pregnancy. DNA for the CDR3: TGCGCCAGCAGTGAGTCGGCGGCCCACGAGCAGTACTTC. Translating it yields CASSESAAHEQYF.